Below are 30 T cell receptor beta chains sequenced from a single sample in a study of cytomegalovirus exposure and HLA in healthy donors. The table came from immunoSEQ multiplex PCR; TCRdb's copy has only in-frame clones and leaves some out. The sample yields tens of thousands of clones, 94% seen once. The sample was PBMCs. The receptors shown here come from a man aged 18 to 30 in good health and CMV-seropositive.

CDR3 in amino acids: CAWSTGGSGNTIYF. The CDR3, as DNA: TGTGCCTGGAGCACGGGGGGTTCTGGAAACACCATATATTTT. This chain joins TRBV30 and TRBJ1-3, with D perhaps matching TRBD1 (5 bases). Trimming stripped 3 bases from V and 1 base from J, with 10 bases between. From germline, CDR1 is GTSNPN and CDR2 SVGIG (reference sequence). This CDR3 region has 14 residues.

This chain joins TRBV7-9 and TRBJ1-4; 9 bases align to TRBD1. The CDR3 has 16 amino acids. V lost 0 bases, J lost 5 bases, and 4 bases stayed unmatched. The germline gives CDR1 SEHNR, CDR2 FQNEAQ (reference sequence). CDR3 sequence reads: CASSLADRGGNEKLFF. CDR3 nucleotides: TGTGCCAGCAGCTTAGCGGACAGGGGAGGCAATGAAAAACTGTTTTTT.

The genes are TRBV27 and TRBJ2-7; TRBD2 agrees at 7 bases. CDR3 length: 15 residues. V shed 3 bases, J shed 6 bases, and the junction held 11 bases outside the gene matches. Germline lookup yields CDR1 MNHEY and CDR2 SMNVEV (reference sequence). The DNA of the CDR3 is TGTGCCAGCAGTTTGCCGGGACTACCCCTGGGCGAGCAGTACTTC. It yields the protein CASSLPGLPLGEQYF.

The chain combines TRBV2 with TRBJ1-5, with D unresolved. The germline V gene encodes CDR1 SNHLY and CDR2 FYNNEI. V was cut by 6 bases and J by 15 bases, with 18 bases left in between. The CDR3 runs to 12 residues. The CDR3 spells CASSPQKGTWHF. The CDR3 DNA is TGTGCCAGCAGCCCACAGAAAGGAACTTGGCATTTT.

The chain links TRBV6-1 to TRBJ2-1, with D perhaps TRBD2 (6 bases). V gave up 4 bases and J gave up 0 bases, with 16 bases separating them. The CDR3 totals 17 residues. Per germline, CDR1 MNHNS and CDR2 SASEGT. The CDR3 spells CASSVLRRESSYNEQFF. CDR3 coding DNA: TGTGCCAGCAGTGTCCTTCGGAGGGAGAGCTCCTACAATGAGCAGTTCTTC.

V gene TRBV7-9 combines with J gene TRBJ2-7; 12 bases are a match to TRBD2. Germline CDR1 reads SEHNR; CDR2 reads FQNEAQ (reference sequence). Trimming removed 5 bases from V and 5 bases from J; junction bases left unmatched: 7. This CDR3 has 15 residues. This CDR3 is CASSPRLAGVNEQYF. The CDR3 DNA sequence: TGTGCCAGCAGCCCGAGACTAGCGGGAGTGAACGAGCAGTACTTC.

This rearrangement joins TRBV10-3 to TRBJ1-1; no clear D gene. Trimming removed 10 bases at V and 1 base at J, with 13 bases between. Germline V CDR1 and CDR2: ENHRY, SYGVKD. The length of the CDR3 is 13 residues. CDR3 protein: CATQVRENTEAFF. The CDR3 bases are TGTGCCACGCAGGTGAGAGAGAACACTGAAGCTTTCTTT.

The chain employs TRBV2 and TRBJ2-3; 8 positions match TRBD1. The CDR3 runs 14 residues. V dropped 5 bases and J dropped 0; count of bases not matched to a gene: 1. CDR1 is SNHLY and CDR2 is FYNNEI in the germline V gene. The CDR3 protein is CASSQGASTDTQYF. DNA for the CDR3: TGTGCCAGCAGTCAGGGGGCTAGCACAGATACGCAGTATTTT.

The rearrangement uses TRBV30 and TRBJ2-1; TRBD1 might be the D (6 bases). CDR3 length equals 15 residues. Trimming removed 5 bases from V and 3 bases from J, with 17 bases in between. CDR1 GTSNPN and CDR2 SVGIG come from the germline V gene (reference sequence). The CDR3 DNA is TGTGCCTGGGCCTTCTTTACGGGACACTACAATGAGCAGTTCTTC. Its translation: CAWAFFTGHYNEQFF. Full variable domain (outside the CDR3, taken from reference TRBV30 and TRBJ2-1): SQTIHQWPATLVQPVGSPLSLECTVEGTSNPNLYWYRQAAGRGLQLLFYSVGIGQISSEVPQNLSASRPQDRQFILSSKKLLLSDSGFYLCAWAFFTGHYNEQFFGPGTRLTVL.

The gene calls are TRBV19 and TRBJ1-5; tentatively, D is TRBD1 (6 bases). The V and J ends lost 6 bases and 4 bases respectively, with 16 bases between them. The germline V gene has CDR1 LNHDA and CDR2 SQIVND (reference sequence). The CDR3 has 15 residues. The CDR3 DNA is TGTGCCAGTAGGAAGGTAGGACAGTTTAATCAGCCCCAGCATTTT. The encoded protein is CASRKVGQFNQPQHF.

The chain employs TRBV11-3 and TRBJ2-1; D is unresolved. Trimming cost V 1 base and J 5 bases, with 12 bases left between them. The CDR3 totals 15 residues. CDR1 and CDR2 from the germline V gene are SGHNT and YENEEA. DNA of the CDR3: TGTGCCAGCAGCTTAGTAGCCTTCCCCCACAATGAGCAGTTCTTC. Its protein is CASSLVAFPHNEQFF.

The V call is TRBV12-2, the J call TRBJ2-2; TRBD1 is the table's D call and was not checked against the DNA. TRBV12-2 is assigned pseudogene status. There are 16 residues in the CDR3. The CDR3 is CASRLARRPNTGELFF. The CDR3 coding sequence is TGTGCAAGTCGCTTAGCACGCAGGCCTAACACCGGGGAGCTGTTTTTT.

The rearrangement uses TRBV5-6 and TRBJ2-5; 9 nucleotides agree with TRBD2. The V gene's germline CDR1 is SGHDT and CDR2 YYEEEE. The CDR3 covers 15 residues. V was clipped by 0 bases and J by 4 bases; unmatched bases: 4. The CDR3 DNA sequence: TGTGCCAGCAGCTTGGTTGGCGGGGGGGGAGAGACCCAGTACTTC. Encoded protein: CASSLVGGGGETQYF.

The rearrangement joins TRBV2 to TRBJ2-5; 7 bases fit TRBD2. The CDR3 length is 14 residues. Trimming cost V 6 bases and J 5 bases; bases outside gene matches: 9. CDR1 and CDR2 from the germline V gene are SNHLY and FYNNEI. CDR3: CASSGPGGKETQYF. CDR3 nucleotide sequence: TGTGCCAGCAGCGGTCCCGGGGGGAAGGAGACCCAGTACTTC.

The genes are TRBV2 and TRBJ1-5; 7 bases fit TRBD1. The CDR3 length is 18 residues. CDR1 and CDR2 (germline): SNHLY, FYNNEI. V shed 4 bases, J shed 5 bases, and the junction held 17 bases outside the gene matches. CDR3 residues: CASSALATGTESDQPQHF. The CDR3 region has the DNA TGTGCCAGCAGTGCCCTAGCTACCGGGACAGAATCCGATCAGCCCCAGCATTTT.

The rearrangement uses TRBV27 and TRBJ2-7; D is undetermined. This CDR3 has 13 amino acids. Trimming shortened V by 5 bases and J by 3 bases, and 11 bases separated the two germline ends. The germline gives CDR1 MNHEY, CDR2 SMNVEV (reference sequence). The CDR3: CASSTRMIYEQYF. CDR3 DNA: TGTGCCAGCAGTACCAGGATGATCTACGAGCAGTACTTC.

The CDR3 here is CASSLAVLAGVRQYF. CDR3 sequence (DNA): TGTGCCAGCAGCTTAGCGGTACTAGCGGGAGTTCGGCAGTACTTC. The V call is TRBV7-9, the J call TRBJ2-7; 11 bases fit TRBD2. The CDR3 has 15 residues. Germline assignment: CDR1 SEHNR and CDR2 FQNEAQ (reference sequence). Losses at the gene ends were 0 bases for V and 9 bases for J; bases not matched to a gene: 7.

The chain has TRBV10-3 and TRBJ1-2, with D maybe TRBD1 (6 bases). Trimming stripped 7 bases from V and 6 bases from J, with 18 bases between. CDR3 length equals 14 residues. The germline V gene encodes CDR1 ENHRY and CDR2 SYGVKD. CDR3 bases: TGTGCCATCAAGGAGGGGGGGGAGAAAAATGGCTACACCTTC. As protein: CAIKEGGEKNGYTF.

The chain employs TRBV6-1 and TRBJ2-3; D might be TRBD2 (5 bases). V lost 8 bases, J lost 8 bases, and 14 bases lay in between. CDR1 and CDR2 (germline): MNHNS, SASEGT. The CDR3 is made up of 12 amino acids. The CDR3 sequence: CASGGRTGTQYF. CDR3 in DNA: TGTGCCAGCGGAGGACGAACTGGTACGCAGTATTTT.

This clone has a single count. The V call is TRBV5-8, the J call TRBJ2-5; 14 positions match TRBD2. V lost 4 bases to trimming and J lost 5 bases; unmatched junction nucleotides: 7. The CDR3 extends over 16 amino acids. Germline V gene lookup returns CDR1 SGHTS and CDR2 YDEGEE. The CDR3 loop is CASSRTSGRLRETQYF. DNA for the CDR3: TGTGCCAGCAGCCGGACTAGCGGGAGGCTACGTGAGACCCAGTACTTC.

The rearrangement links TRBV30 to TRBJ1-1, with TRBD1 as a possible D gene (6 bases). V was clipped by 4 bases and J by 1 base, with 13 bases between them. Germline assignment: CDR1 GTSNPN and CDR2 SVGIG (reference sequence). The CDR3 length is 14 residues. As DNA, the CDR3 is TGTGCCTGGACCATGGACAGATCGAACACTGAAGCTTTCTTT. The encoded protein is CAWTMDRSNTEAFF.

This clone was counted a single time. The genes are TRBV7-2 and TRBJ2-2, with D possibly being TRBD2 (6 bases). The V end lost 0 bases, the J end lost 1 base, and 15 bases lay between the germline ends. This CDR3 has 18 residues. Germline loops: CDR1 SGHTA, CDR2 FQGNSA. CDR3 loop: CASSLAHRVAENTGELFF. CDR3 nucleotide sequence: TGTGCCAGCAGCTTAGCGCACCGCGTAGCGGAGAACACCGGGGAGCTGTTTTTT.

J is TRBJ1-1 and V is TRBV10-3; TRBD1 matches 7 bases. The junction had 6 bases not matched to a gene; V was cut back by 7 bases and J by 1 base. This CDR3 has 14 residues. CDR1 is ENHRY, CDR2 SYGVKD, per germline. The chain's CDR3 is CAINAGGTNTEAFF. CDR3 nucleotides: TGTGCCATCAATGCAGGGGGAACGAACACTGAAGCTTTCTTT.

The V gene is TRBV7-3, the J gene TRBJ2-5; D unclear. CDR3 length: 14 amino acids. The germline CDR1 and CDR2 sequences are SGHTA and FQGTGA. V was pared by 1 base and J by 1 base, with 7 bases between. CDR3 coding DNA: TGTGCCAGCAGCTTAAACAGTCCCCAAGAGACCCAGTACTTC. It is translated as CASSLNSPQETQYF.

V usage is TRBV7-2 and J usage is TRBJ1-5; maybe TRBD1 (5 bases). V lost 1 base and J 3 bases, leaving 10 bases between the germline ends. Germline CDR1 and CDR2: SGHTA and FQGNSA. The CDR3 consists of 15 residues. CDR3 region: CASSLGQGLNQPQHF. The CDR3 DNA sequence: TGTGCCAGCAGCTTAGGGCAGGGACTCAATCAGCCCCAGCATTTT.

The chain uses TRBV23-1 and TRBJ2-7, with D maybe TRBD1 (5 bases). TRBV23-1 is given ORF status, its function remaining uncertain. V lost 3 bases, J lost 2 bases, and 20 bases lay in between. The CDR3 has 17 residues. The CDR3, as DNA: TGCGCCAGCAGTCACTACTATACCACAGGCCATGCCTACGAGCAGTACTTC. Protein product: CASSHYYTTGHAYEQYF.

By proportion, this clone is medium-sized. The CDR3 is CASSLRRLKVKDSNYGYTF. The CDR3 DNA sequence: TGTGCCAGCAGTTTAAGGCGGTTAAAGGTAAAAGATTCTAACTATGGCTACACCTTC. V usage is TRBV27 and J usage is TRBJ1-2, with D unresolved. Deletions cut 2 bases from V and 0 bases from J, with 22 bases between. CDR1 MNHEY and CDR2 SMNVEV come from the germline V gene (reference sequence). The CDR3 covers 19 residues.

This clone appeared a single time. V gene TRBV10-3 combines with J gene TRBJ2-2, with TRBD2 identical over 12 bases. The germline V gene has CDR1 ENHRY and CDR2 SYGVKD. The V segment lost 8 bases and the J segment 4 bases; nucleotides outside the gene matches: 2. The CDR3 sequence is 14 residues long. Here the CDR3 DNA reads TGTGCCATCGCTAGCGGGAGGGCCACCGGGGAGCTGTTTTTT. Its translation is CAIASGRATGELFF.

The chain joins TRBV9 to TRBJ2-1, with 9 bases matching TRBD2. The CDR3 covers 15 residues. The J segment lost 10 bases and the V segment lost 1 base, leaving 9 bases of the junction unmatched. The germline V gene has CDR1 SGDLS and CDR2 YYNGEE. This CDR3 reads CASSVQSGRRGEQFF. The CDR3 region has the DNA TGTGCCAGCAGCGTACAAAGCGGGAGGAGGGGAGAGCAGTTCTTC.

The V gene is TRBV27, the J gene TRBJ2-3, with D possibly being TRBD1 (5 bases). V lost 5 bases to trimming and J lost 0 bases, with 9 bases between them. Germline V lookup: CDR1 MNHEY, CDR2 SMNVEV (reference sequence). The CDR3 has 14 amino acids. The CDR3 reads CASSSQGSTDTQYF. Here the CDR3 DNA reads TGTGCCAGCAGTAGCCAGGGTAGCACAGATACGCAGTATTTT.